This is a list of T cell receptor beta chains from one sample in a study of blood T cell repertoires in COVID-19. Sequenced by immunoSEQ multiplex PCR; TCRdb stores in-frame clones only, minus some. The sample yields 350,000 to 400,000 clones, around 91% seen once. Sequenced sample: PBMCs or T cells enriched from blood (not recorded which). Receptor source: a man between 18 and 35 years old who had recovered from COVID-19. Each CDR3 is given with its conserved first and last residue. The D gene is left open where the match is weak. Size values are once, few and many counts, or a class for expanded clones, and some rows have none.

clone_size d_call j_call v_call cdr3_nt cdr3_aa
NA NA TRBJ2-1 TRBV5-6 TGTGCCAGCAGCCTGCGACAGGTTTTCAATGAGCAGTTCTTC CASSLRQVFNEQFF
NA NA TRBJ2-1 TRBV2 TGTGCCACCGCGCGGGGATTTAACAATGAGCAGTTCTTC CATARGFNNEQFF
NA NA TRBJ2-7 TRBV9 TGTGCCACCCCAGGGGGGCAGGGAGGCGAGCAGTACTTC CATPGGQGGEQYF
NA NA TRBJ2-4 TRBV19 TGTGCCAGTACCCCCACGGGTTCAGCCAAAAACATTCAGTACTTC CASTPTGSAKNIQYF
NA TRBD1 TRBJ1-2 TRBV18 TGTGCCAGCTCACCCCTGGCAGGGGGCGACTATGGCTACACCTTC CASSPLAGGDYGYTF
NA NA TRBJ2-1 TRBV19 TGTGCCAGTAGTATCGGTAATTGGCGGGGGCAGAATTATCATGAGCAGTTCTTC CASSIGNWRGQNYHEQFF
NA TRBD1 TRBJ2-7 TRBV18 TGTGCCAGCTCAAGCGGGACAGGGGGCCTTTACGAGCAGTACTTC CASSSGTGGLYEQYF
NA NA TRBJ2-1 TRBV7-9 TGTGCCAGCAGCCCCCAGGACAGGGAGGGGTTCTTC CASSPQDREGFF
NA NA TRBJ1-4 TRBV7-9 TGTGCCAGCAGCTTCGTCGGGTCATCCAATGAAAAACTGTTTTTT CASSFVGSSNEKLFF
few NA TRBJ1-3 TRBV5-1 TGCGCCAGCAGCCAGCTACAGGGCGAAAACACCATATATTTT CASSQLQGENTIYF
NA TRBD1 TRBJ2-5 TRBV19 TGTGCCAGTAGTACCCGGACAGGCGAAACCCAGTACTTC CASSTRTGETQYF
NA TRBD1 TRBJ1-2 TRBV9 TGTGCCAGCAGCGTAGATGGGACAGCGAGCTATGGCTACACCTTC CASSVDGTASYGYTF
NA TRBD2 TRBJ2-1 TRBV25-1 TGTGCCACCTTAGCGGGACCCTACAATGAGCAGTTCTTC CATLAGPYNEQFF
NA TRBD1 TRBJ2-7 TRBV19 TGTGCCAGTAGTCCTCTCGACAGGGGATTGGCGAGCGAGCAGTACTTC CASSPLDRGLASEQYF
once NA TRBJ1-2 TRBV14 TGTGCCAGCAGCCAAGGGCGGGAAAAGGGATATGGCTACACCTTC CASSQGREKGYGYTF
NA NA TRBJ2-7 TRBV2 TGTGCCAGCAGTGCACAGGGGGGGATCTACGAGCAGTACTTC CASSAQGGIYEQYF
NA TRBD2 TRBJ2-7 TRBV5-4 TGTGCCAGCAGCGAGGGACTAGCGGGAGGGGGCTACGAGCAGTACTTC CASSEGLAGGGYEQYF
few NA TRBJ2-1 TRBV7-3 TGTGCCAGCAGCCGAATAGGAGCGAATGAGCAGTTCTTC CASSRIGANEQFF
NA NA TRBJ1-4 TRBV11-2 TGTGCCAGCAGCTCCGGGCCCCTGGGAGATGAAAAACTGTTTTTT CASSSGPLGDEKLFF
NA NA TRBJ2-5 TRBV19 TGTGCCAGTAGTATCGGGGACTCCGGAAAAGAGACCCAGTACTTC CASSIGDSGKETQYF
NA NA TRBJ2-2 TRBV15 TGTGCCACCAGCAGAGAAATCCGGGGCGGGGAGCTGTTTTTT CATSREIRGGELFF
once TRBD2 TRBJ2-3 TRBV5-1 TGCGCCAGCAGCTTGGGTAGCGGGAGGACCACAGATACGCAGTATTTT CASSLGSGRTTDTQYF
NA TRBD1 TRBJ1-2 TRBV6-5 TGTGCCAGCAGTTACTCGGGGACAGGGGTAAACTATGGCTACACCTTC CASSYSGTGVNYGYTF
NA NA TRBJ1-5 TRBV27 TGTGCCAGCAGTTTATCGTTGCGGGTAATTCAGCCCCAGCATTTT CASSLSLRVIQPQHF
NA NA TRBJ1-1 TRBV6-5 TGTGCCAGCAGAGCGGGGGTGAACACTGAAGCTTTCTTT CASRAGVNTEAFF
NA NA TRBJ2-7 TRBV2 TGTGCCAGCAGGGCCGTGACGACTAGCTCCTACGAGCAGTACTTC CASRAVTTSSYEQYF
NA TRBD1 TRBJ1-5 TRBV2 TGTGCCAGCAGCAACAGGGGCGTGGGCAATCAGCCCCAGCATTTT CASSNRGVGNQPQHF
NA NA TRBJ1-1 TRBV29-1 TGCAGCGTTGGATCTACCTTGAACACTGAAGCTTTCTTT CSVGSTLNTEAFF
NA TRBD1 TRBJ1-1 TRBV6-5 TGTGCCAGCAGTTACAGCTCCGGGACAGGGGGGGCTGAAGCTTTCTTT CASSYSSGTGGAEAFF
once NA TRBJ1-6 TRBV7-2 TGTGCCAGCAGTACTAACAGGGCCAGAGGATCCTCCTATAATTCACCCCTCCACTTT CASSTNRARGSSYNSPLHF
NA NA TRBJ2-7 TRBV4-1 TGCGCCAGCAGCCAAGAAAAGCGGCAGTATAGCTCCTACGAGCAGTACTTC CASSQEKRQYSSYEQYF
NA NA TRBJ2-7 TRBV7-2 TGTGCCAGCAGCCTGGGACGGGGGAATGAGGCCTACGAGCAGTACTTC CASSLGRGNEAYEQYF
NA TRBD1 TRBJ1-2 TRBV19 TGTGCCAGTAGGGGACAGGATCTCTATGGCTACACCTTC CASRGQDLYGYTF
NA TRBD1 TRBJ2-3 TRBV5-8 TGTGCCAGCAGCTTGGATCCGGGACAGAGGCAGTATTTT CASSLDPGQRQYF
NA TRBD1 TRBJ1-6 TRBV7-2 TGTGCCAGCAGCAAGGACAGGGGATCATATAATTCACCCCTCCACTTT CASSKDRGSYNSPLHF
NA TRBD1 TRBJ1-4 TRBV6-5 TGTGCCAGCAGGACCGGGACAGGGGGGGAAAAACTGTTTTTT CASRTGTGGEKLFF
NA TRBD2 TRBJ2-1 TRBV9 TGTGCCAGCAGCCCACAGGGAGCGGGGGGATACAATGAGCAGTTCTTC CASSPQGAGGYNEQFF
NA NA TRBJ1-3 TRBV4-2 TGTGCCAGCAGCCAAAACCCAAGGAGCTCTGGAAACACCATATATTTT CASSQNPRSSGNTIYF
NA TRBD2 TRBJ2-3 TRBV28 TGTGCCAGCAGTTCAGCGGGGGGCACAGATACGCAGTATTTT CASSSAGGTDTQYF
few TRBD1 TRBJ2-2 TRBV5-6 TGTGCCAGCAGCAGGACAGGGTTCGGGGAGCTGTTTTTT CASSRTGFGELFF
NA NA TRBJ2-1 TRBV5-4 TGTGCCAGCAGCCCCGGACTGGGCTCCTACAATGAGCAGTTCTTC CASSPGLGSYNEQFF
NA NA TRBJ1-3 TRBV9 TGTGCCAGCAGCGTAGCTCCACAGGACGCGGGAAACACCATATATTTT CASSVAPQDAGNTIYF
few TRBD1 TRBJ1-1 TRBV5-1 TGCGCCTCTAGAAGAGGGACAGCGAACACTGAAGCTTTCTTT CASRRGTANTEAFF
NA TRBD1 TRBJ1-5 TRBV2 TGTGCCAGCAGTGAAGCCTTGACAGGGTCGGGCAATCAGCCCCAGCATTTT CASSEALTGSGNQPQHF
NA NA TRBJ1-2 TRBV5-4 TGTGCCAGCAGCGTTCACCCGGGAGGCGGCTACACCTTC CASSVHPGGGYTF
NA NA TRBJ1-2 TRBV18 TGTGCCAGCTCACCGGGAGACACCAACTATGGCTACACCTTC CASSPGDTNYGYTF
NA NA TRBJ2-4 TRBV3-1/TRBV3-2 TGTGCCAGCAGCGCCCGAAGCGGGAACATTCAGTACTTC CASSARSGNIQYF
NA NA TRBJ1-1 TRBV19 TGTTCCGTTCGGGGCACTGAAGCTTTCTTT CSVRGTEAFF
few NA TRBJ2-1 TRBV19 TGTGCCAGTAACAATAACAGAGCCGTTCTCGAGCAGTTCTTC CASNNNRAVLEQFF